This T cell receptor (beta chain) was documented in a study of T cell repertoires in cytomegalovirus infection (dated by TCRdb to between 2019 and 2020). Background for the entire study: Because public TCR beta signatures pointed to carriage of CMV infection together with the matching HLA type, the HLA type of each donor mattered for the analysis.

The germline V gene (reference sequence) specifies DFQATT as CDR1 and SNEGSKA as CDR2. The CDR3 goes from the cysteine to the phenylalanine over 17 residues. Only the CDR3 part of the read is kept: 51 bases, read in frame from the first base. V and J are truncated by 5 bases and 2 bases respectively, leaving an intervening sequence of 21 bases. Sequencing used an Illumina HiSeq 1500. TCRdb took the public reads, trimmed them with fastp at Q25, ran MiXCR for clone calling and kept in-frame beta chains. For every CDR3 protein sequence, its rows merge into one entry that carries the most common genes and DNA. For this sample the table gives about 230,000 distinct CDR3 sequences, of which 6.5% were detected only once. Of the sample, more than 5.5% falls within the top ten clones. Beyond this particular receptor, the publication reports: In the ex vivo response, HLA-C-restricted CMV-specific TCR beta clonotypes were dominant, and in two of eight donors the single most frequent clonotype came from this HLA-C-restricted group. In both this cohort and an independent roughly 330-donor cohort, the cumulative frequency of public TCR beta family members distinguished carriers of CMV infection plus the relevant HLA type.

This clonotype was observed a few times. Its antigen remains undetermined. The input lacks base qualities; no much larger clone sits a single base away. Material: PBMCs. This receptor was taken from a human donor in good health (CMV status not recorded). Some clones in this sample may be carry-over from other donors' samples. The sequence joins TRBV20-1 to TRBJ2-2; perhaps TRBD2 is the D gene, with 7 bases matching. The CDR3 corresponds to CSAGGASQGLNTGELFF. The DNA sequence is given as TGCAGTGCTGGGGGGGCTAGCCAGGGGCTAAACACCGGGGAGCTGTTTTTT.